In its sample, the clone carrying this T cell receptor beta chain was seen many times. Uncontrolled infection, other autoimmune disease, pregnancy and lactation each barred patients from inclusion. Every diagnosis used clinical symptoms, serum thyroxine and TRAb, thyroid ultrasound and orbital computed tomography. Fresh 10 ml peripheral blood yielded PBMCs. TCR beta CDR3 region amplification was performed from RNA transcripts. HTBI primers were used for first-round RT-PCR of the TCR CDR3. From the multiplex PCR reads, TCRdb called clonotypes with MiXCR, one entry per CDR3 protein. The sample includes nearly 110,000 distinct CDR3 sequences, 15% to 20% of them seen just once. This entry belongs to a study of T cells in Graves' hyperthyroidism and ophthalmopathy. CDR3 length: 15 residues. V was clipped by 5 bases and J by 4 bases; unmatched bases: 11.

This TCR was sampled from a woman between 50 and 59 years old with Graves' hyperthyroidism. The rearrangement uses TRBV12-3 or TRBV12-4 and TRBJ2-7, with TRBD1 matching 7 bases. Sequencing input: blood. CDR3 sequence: CASSGGTGESYEQYF. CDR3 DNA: TGTGCCAGCAGTGGGGGCACAGGGGAAAGTTACGAGCAGTACTTC.